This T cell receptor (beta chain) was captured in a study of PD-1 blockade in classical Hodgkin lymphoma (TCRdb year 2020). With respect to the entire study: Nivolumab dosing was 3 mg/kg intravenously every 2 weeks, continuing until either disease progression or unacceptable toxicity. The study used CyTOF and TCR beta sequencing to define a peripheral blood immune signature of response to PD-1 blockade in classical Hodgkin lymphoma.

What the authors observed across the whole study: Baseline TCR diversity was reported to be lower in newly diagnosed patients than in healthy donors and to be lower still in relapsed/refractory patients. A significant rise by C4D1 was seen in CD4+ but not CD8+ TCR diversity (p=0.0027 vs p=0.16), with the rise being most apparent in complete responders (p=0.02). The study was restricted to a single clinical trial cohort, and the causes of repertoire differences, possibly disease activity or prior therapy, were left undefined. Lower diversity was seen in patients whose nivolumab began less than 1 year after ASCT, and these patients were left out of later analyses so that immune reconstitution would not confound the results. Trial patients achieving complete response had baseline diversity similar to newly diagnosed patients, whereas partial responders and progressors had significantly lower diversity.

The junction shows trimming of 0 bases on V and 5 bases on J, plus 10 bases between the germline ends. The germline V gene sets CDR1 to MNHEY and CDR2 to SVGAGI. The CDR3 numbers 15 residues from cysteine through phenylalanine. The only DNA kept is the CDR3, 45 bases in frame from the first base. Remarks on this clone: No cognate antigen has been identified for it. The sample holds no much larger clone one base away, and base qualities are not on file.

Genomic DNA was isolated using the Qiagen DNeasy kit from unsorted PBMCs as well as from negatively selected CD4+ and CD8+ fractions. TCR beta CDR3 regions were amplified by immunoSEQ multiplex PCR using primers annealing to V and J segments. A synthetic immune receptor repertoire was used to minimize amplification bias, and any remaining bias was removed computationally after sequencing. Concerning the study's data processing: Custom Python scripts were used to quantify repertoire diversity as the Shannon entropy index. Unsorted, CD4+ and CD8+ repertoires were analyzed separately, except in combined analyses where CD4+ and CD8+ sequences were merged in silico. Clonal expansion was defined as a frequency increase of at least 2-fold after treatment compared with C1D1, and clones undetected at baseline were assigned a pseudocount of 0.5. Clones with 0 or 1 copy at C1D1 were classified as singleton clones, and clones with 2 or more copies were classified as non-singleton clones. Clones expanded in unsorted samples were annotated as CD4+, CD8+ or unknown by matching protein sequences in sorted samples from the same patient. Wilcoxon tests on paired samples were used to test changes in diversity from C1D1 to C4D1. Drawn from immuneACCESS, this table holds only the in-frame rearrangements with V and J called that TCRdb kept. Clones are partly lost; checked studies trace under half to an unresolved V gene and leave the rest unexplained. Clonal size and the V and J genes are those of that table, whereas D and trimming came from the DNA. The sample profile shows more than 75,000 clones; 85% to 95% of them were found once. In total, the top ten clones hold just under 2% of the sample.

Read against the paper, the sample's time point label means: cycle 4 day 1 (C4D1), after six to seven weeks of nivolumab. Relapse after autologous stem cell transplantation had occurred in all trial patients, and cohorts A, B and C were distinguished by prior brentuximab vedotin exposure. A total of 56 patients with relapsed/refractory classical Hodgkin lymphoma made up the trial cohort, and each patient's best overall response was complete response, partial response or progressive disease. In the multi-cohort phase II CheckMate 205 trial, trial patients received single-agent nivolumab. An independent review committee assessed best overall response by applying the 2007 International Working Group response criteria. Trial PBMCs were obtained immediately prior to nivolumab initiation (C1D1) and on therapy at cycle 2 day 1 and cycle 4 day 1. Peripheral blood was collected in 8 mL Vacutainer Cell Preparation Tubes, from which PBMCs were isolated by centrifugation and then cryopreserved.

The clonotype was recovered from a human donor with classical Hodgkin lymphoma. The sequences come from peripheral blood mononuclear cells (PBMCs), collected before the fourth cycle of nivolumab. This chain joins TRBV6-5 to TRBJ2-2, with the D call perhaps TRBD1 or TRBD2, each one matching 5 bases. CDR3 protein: CASSYSSGPTGELFF. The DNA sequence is TGTGCCAGCAGTTACTCCTCGGGACCTACCGGGGAGCTGTTTTTT.